These 14 T cell receptor beta chains originate from one sample sequenced in a study of control samples from healthy donors and cancer patients. Libraries were prepared by immunoSEQ multiplex PCR; TCRdb keeps only in-frame clonotypes and omits some of them. Among 400,000 to 500,000 clones listed, about nine tenths were seen once. The sequenced sample was PBMCs. These receptors were taken from a man between 40 and 49 years old with head and neck cancer.

V gene TRBV7-3 combines with J gene TRBJ2-5; TRBD1 or TRBD2 may be the D gene (5 bases each). There are 14 residues in the CDR3. The V end was cut by 1 base, the J end by 7 bases, with 13 bases between. Per germline, CDR1 SGHTA and CDR2 FQGTGA. CDR3 DNA: TGTGCCAGCAGCTTAAGTGGGGGACCGGGGACCCAGTACTTC. Translation gives CASSLSGGPGTQYF.

The V and J genes are TRBV27 and TRBJ1-1; no clear D gene. Trimming removed 5 bases from V and 2 bases from J, with 12 bases in between. CDR3 length: 14 amino acids. Germline lookup yields CDR1 MNHEY and CDR2 SMNVEV (reference sequence). CDR3: CASSPAAVNTEAFF. As DNA, the CDR3 is TGTGCCAGCAGTCCGGCGGCGGTCAACACTGAAGCTTTCTTT.

This chain connects TRBV18 to TRBJ2-2; 9 bases are shared with TRBD1. This CDR3 is built from 16 residues. With 8 bases clipped from V and 2 bases from J, the junction kept 9 bases outside the gene matches. Germline V gene lookup returns CDR1 KGHSH and CDR2 LQKENI. In nucleotides, the CDR3 is TGTGCCAGCCCAAACCGGGACAGGGCAAACACCGGGGAGCTGTTTTTT. Translating gives CASPNRDRANTGELFF.

The chain couples TRBV5-6 to TRBJ2-3; 11 positions match TRBD2. V lost 2 bases and J lost 2; bases outside the gene matches: 4. The germline CDR1 and CDR2 sequences are SGHDT and YYEEEE. The CDR3 runs to 16 residues. CDR3 residues: CASSFIAGGNTDTQYF. CDR3 bases: TGTGCCAGCAGCTTCATAGCGGGGGGGAACACAGATACGCAGTATTTT.

V is TRBV28 and J is TRBJ1-1, with a tentative D call TRBD1 (5 bases). Per germline, CDR1 MDHEN and CDR2 SYDVKM. The germline V and J ends were trimmed by 6 bases and 1 base, with 9 bases remaining between them. The CDR3 loop spans 13 amino acids. The DNA for the CDR3 is TGTGCCAGCAGAATGCAGGGGAACACTGAAGCTTTCTTT. Translating gives CASRMQGNTEAFF.

The V and J genes are TRBV7-3 and TRBJ2-2, with D tentatively TRBD2 (5 bases). The CDR3 runs 16 residues. Trimming removed 6 bases at V and 3 bases at J, with 17 bases between. The germline gives CDR1 SGHTA, CDR2 FQGTGA. CDR3 loop: CASSPRGLPDTGELFF. In DNA form, the CDR3 reads TGTGCCAGCAGTCCCCGTGGACTTCCGGACACCGGGGAGCTGTTTTTT.

The chain has TRBV11-3 and TRBJ2-2; 12 positions agree with TRBD1. The CDR3 length is 16 residues. V was pared by 5 bases and J by 8 bases, with 9 bases of the junction left unmatched. Per the germline V gene, CDR1 is SGHNT and CDR2 is YENEEA. CDR3 sequence reads: CASSTRDRGQFGELFF. Here the CDR3 DNA reads TGTGCCAGCAGCACCCGGGACAGGGGGCAATTTGGGGAGCTGTTTTTT.

The rearrangement links TRBV10-2 to TRBJ1-3; a weak D match, TRBD1 (6 bases). This CDR3 contains 14 residues. Looked up from germline, CDR1 is WSHSY and CDR2 is SAAADI. Trimming left V 6 bases short and J 1 base short, with 10 bases between. Here the CDR3 reads CASSVGTSGNTIYF. The CDR3 DNA reads TGCGCCAGCAGCGTCGGGACATCTGGAAACACCATATATTTT.

This chain joins TRBV5-3 and TRBJ1-5; D remains ambiguous. TRBV5-3 is assigned to the ORF class and has an uncertain function. Deletions cut 0 bases from V and 6 bases from J, with 7 bases between. CDR3 size: 13 residues. Written as DNA, the CDR3 is TGTGCCAGAAGCTTGGATACTGCTCAGCCCCAGCATTTT. Its translation is CARSLDTAQPQHF.

As DNA, the CDR3 is TGTGCCAGCAGCCGCACGGCTTCCTACGAGCAGTACTTC. Residues: CASSRTASYEQYF. The chain combines TRBV6-5 with TRBJ2-7; no clear D gene. CDR3 length equals 13 residues. Per germline, CDR1 MNHEY and CDR2 SVGAGI. Trimming removed 6 bases at V and 1 base at J, with 10 bases between.

The chain links TRBV10-3 to TRBJ1-1; D possibly corresponds to TRBD1 (5 bases). CDR1 ENHRY and CDR2 SYGVKD come from the germline V gene. Trimming shortened V by 6 bases and J by 4 bases, and 15 bases separated the two germline ends. The CDR3 runs 14 residues. CDR3 nucleotide sequence: TGTGCCATCAGGACTCAGGGCTACGGCACTGAAGCTTTCTTT. The encoded protein is CAIRTQGYGTEAFF.

CDR3 sequence (DNA): TGTGCCAGCGGGGACATTGAAGCTTTCTTT. It translates to CASGDIEAFF. J is TRBJ1-1 and V is TRBV12-3 or TRBV12-4; D is perhaps TRBD1 (6 bases). Trimming pared 8 bases from V and 7 bases from J, leaving 8 bases between. The CDR3 sequence is 10 residues long.

This chain connects TRBV28 to TRBJ2-7; D unclear. V lost 5 bases and J 2 bases, leaving 10 bases between the germline ends. CDR1 is MDHEN and CDR2 is SYDVKM in the germline V gene. The CDR3 has 13 amino acids. CDR3 amino acids: CASSPPRTYEQYF. The CDR3, as DNA: TGTGCCAGCAGTCCACCTCGGACCTACGAGCAGTACTTC.

This chain links TRBV9 with TRBJ2-1; TRBD2 might be the D (5 bases). V lost 0 bases and J 7 bases, leaving 8 bases between the germline ends. The CDR3 totals 13 residues. Germline CDR1 SGDLS, CDR2 YYNGEE. In nucleotides, the CDR3 is TGTGCCAGCAGCGTAGTCCCGGGGAATGAGCAGTTCTTC. This translates into CASSVVPGNEQFF.